Sequencing of this T cell receptor beta chain was carried out in a study of blood T cell repertoires in COVID-19. Turning to the study itself: Sites across the United States, Italy and Spain contributed samples from acute and convalescent COVID-19. Sample material is recorded as cDNA or gDNA derived from T cells, B-cell-depleted T cells, or PBMCs.

This CDR3 has 15 residues. Germline V lookup: CDR1 MRHNA, CDR2 SNTAGT. J gave up 2 bases and V 5 bases, and 5 bases lay outside the gene matches. Source study methods: How many nucleated cells were present was estimated from reference gene primer amplification. Method: immunoSEQ multiplex PCR; TCRdb's copy keeps in-frame clones and lacks some. V and J calls and clone size follow that table, whereas D and trimming were derived from the DNA. This table holds tens of thousands of clones, 76% found once. Specimen: peripheral blood. This clonotype originated in a woman of 80 years or more with acute or convalescent COVID-19. This chain connects TRBV6-4 to TRBJ1-5; 8 bases are shared with TRBD1. The CDR3 spells CASSSGGDGNQPQHF. The CDR3 DNA is TGTGCCAGCAGTTCAGGGGGCGACGGCAATCAGCCCCAGCATTTT.